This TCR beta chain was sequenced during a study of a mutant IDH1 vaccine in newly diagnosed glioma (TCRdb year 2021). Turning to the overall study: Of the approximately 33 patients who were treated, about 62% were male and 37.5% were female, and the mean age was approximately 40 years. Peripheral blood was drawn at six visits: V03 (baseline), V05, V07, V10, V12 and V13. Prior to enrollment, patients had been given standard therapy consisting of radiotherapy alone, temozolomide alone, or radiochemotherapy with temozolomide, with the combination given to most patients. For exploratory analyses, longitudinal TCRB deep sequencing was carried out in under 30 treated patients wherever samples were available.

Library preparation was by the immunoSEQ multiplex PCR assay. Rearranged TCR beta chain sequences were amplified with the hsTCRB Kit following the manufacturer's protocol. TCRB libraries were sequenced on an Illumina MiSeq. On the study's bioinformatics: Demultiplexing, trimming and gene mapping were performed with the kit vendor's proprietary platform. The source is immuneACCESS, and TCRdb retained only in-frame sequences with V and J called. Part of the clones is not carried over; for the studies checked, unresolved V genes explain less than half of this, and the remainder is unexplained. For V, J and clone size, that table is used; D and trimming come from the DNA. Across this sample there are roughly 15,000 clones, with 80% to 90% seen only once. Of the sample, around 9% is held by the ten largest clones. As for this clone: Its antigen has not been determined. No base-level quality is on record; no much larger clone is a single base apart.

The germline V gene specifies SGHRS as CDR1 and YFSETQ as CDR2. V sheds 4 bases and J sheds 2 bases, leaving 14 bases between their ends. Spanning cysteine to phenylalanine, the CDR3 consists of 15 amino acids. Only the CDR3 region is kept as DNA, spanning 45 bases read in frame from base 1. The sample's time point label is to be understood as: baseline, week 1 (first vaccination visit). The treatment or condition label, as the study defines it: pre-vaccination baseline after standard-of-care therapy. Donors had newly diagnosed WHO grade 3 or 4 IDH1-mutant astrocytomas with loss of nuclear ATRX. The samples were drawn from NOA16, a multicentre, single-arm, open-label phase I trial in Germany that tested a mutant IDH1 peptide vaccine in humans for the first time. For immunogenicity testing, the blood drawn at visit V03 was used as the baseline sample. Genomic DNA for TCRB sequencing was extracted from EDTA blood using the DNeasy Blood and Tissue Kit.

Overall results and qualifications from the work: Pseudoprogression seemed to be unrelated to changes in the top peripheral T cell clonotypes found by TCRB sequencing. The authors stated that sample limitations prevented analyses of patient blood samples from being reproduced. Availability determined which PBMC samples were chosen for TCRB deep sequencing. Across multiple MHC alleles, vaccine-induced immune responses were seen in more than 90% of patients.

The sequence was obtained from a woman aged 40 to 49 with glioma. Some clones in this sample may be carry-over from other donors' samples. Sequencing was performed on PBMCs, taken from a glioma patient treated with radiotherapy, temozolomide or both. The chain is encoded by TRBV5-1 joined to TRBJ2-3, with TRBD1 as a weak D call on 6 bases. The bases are TGCGCCAGCAGCCGCCGACAGGCCCTCACAGATACGCAGTATTTT. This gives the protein CASSRRQALTDTQYF.